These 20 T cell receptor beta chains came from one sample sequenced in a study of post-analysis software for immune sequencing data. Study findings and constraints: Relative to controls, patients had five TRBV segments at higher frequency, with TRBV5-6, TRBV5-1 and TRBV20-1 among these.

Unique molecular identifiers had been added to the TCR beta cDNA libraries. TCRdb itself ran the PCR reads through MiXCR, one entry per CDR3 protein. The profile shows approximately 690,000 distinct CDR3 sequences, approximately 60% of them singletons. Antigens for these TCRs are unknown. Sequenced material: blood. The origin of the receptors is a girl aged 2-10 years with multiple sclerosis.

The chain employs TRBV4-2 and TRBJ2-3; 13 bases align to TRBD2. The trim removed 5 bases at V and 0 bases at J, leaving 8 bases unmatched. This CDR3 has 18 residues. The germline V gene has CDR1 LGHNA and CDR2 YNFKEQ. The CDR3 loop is CASSSGLAGARSTDTQYF. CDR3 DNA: TGTGCCAGCAGCTCAGGACTAGCGGGGGCCAGAAGCACAGATACGCAGTATTTT.

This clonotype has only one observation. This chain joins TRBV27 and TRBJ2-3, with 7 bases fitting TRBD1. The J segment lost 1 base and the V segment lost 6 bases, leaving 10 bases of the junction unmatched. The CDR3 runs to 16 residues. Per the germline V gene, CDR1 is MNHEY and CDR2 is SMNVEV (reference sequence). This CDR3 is CASSEPRDSRTDTQYF. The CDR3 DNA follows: TGTGCCAGCAGCGAACCCCGGGACAGCCGCACAGATACGCAGTATTTT.

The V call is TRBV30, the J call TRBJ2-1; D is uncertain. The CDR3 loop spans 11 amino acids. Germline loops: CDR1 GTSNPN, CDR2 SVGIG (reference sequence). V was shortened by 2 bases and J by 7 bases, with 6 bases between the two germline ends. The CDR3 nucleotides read TGTGCCTGGAGTAGTTTAAATGAGCAGTTCTTC. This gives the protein CAWSSLNEQFF.

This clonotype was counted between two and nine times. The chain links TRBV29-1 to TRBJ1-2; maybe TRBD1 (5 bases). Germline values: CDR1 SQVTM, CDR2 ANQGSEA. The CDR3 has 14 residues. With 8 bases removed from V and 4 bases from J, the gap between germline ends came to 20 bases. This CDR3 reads CSSGALVEGYGYTF. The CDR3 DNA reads TGCAGCTCCGGGGCCTTAGTAGAGGGCTATGGCTACACCTTC.

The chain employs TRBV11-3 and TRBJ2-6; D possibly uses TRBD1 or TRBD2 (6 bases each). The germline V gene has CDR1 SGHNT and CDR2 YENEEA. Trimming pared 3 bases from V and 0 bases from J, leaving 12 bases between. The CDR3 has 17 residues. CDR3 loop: CASSLGGPTSGANVLTF. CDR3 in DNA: TGTGCCAGCAGCTTGGGGGGCCCCACCTCTGGGGCCAACGTCCTGACTTTC.

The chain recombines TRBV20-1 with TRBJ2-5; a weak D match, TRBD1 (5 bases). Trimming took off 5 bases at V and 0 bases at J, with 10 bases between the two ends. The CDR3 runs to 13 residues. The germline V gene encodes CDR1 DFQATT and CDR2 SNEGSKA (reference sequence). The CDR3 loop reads CSALQVYQETQYF. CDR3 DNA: TGCAGTGCTTTACAGGTGTACCAAGAGACCCAGTACTTC.

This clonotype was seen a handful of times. Here the CDR3 reads CASSQDLRFTQYF. CDR3 DNA sequence: TGCGCCAGCAGCCAAGATCTTAGGTTTACCCAGTACTTC. The rearrangement joins TRBV4-3 to TRBJ2-7; D unclear. The CDR3 spans 13 residues. Trimming cost V 0 bases and J 10 bases, with 13 bases left between them. The germline V gene encodes CDR1 LGHNA and CDR2 YSLEER.

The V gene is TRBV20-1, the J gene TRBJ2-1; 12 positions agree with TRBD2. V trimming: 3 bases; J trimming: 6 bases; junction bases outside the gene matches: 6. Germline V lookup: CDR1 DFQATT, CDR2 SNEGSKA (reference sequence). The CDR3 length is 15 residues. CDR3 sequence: CSASGLAGITNEQFF. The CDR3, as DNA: TGCAGTGCTAGCGGACTAGCGGGAATTACCAATGAGCAGTTCTTC.

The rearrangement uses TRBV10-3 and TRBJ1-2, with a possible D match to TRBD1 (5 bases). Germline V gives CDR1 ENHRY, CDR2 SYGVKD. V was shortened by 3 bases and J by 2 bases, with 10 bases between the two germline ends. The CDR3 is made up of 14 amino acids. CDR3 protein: CAISEGTANYGYTF. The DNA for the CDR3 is TGTGCCATCAGTGAAGGGACTGCGAACTATGGCTACACCTTC.

Here the CDR3 DNA reads TGCAGTGCTAGCATCGGGTCGGACACGAACACTGAAGCTTTCTTT. This gives the protein CSASIGSDTNTEAFF. The chain is built from TRBV20-1 and TRBJ1-1, with D possibly matching TRBD1 (5 bases). The CDR3 sequence is 15 residues long. CDR1 and CDR2 from the germline V gene are DFQATT and SNEGSKA (reference sequence). V was clipped by 3 bases and J by 1 base, with 15 bases between them.

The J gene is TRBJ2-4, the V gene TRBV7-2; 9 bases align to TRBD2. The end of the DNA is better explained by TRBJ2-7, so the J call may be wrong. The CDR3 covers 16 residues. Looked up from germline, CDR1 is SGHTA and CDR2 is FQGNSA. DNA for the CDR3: TGTGCCAGCAGCTTAGATTTGGAGACTAGCGGTTACGAGCAGTACTTC. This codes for CASSLDLETSGYEQYF.

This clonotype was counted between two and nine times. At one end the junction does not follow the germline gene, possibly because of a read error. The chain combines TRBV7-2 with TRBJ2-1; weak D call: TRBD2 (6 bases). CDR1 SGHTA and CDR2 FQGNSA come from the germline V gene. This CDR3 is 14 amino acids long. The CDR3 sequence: CVSLWDWSMDEQFF. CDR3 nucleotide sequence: TGTGTCAGCCTGTGGGACTGGAGTATGGATGAGCAGTTCTTC.

The CDR3 bases are TGTGCCACCAGCAGCTCGGTGGGACTTAGCACAGATACGCAGTATTTT. Amino acids: CATSSSVGLSTDTQYF. This rearrangement joins TRBV15 to TRBJ2-3; possible D gene TRBD2, 6 bases. This CDR3 comprises 16 residues. Looked up from germline, CDR1 is LNHNV and CDR2 is YYDKDF (reference sequence). The V gene lost 3 bases and the J gene lost 0 bases, with 13 bases spanning the gap. Full variable domain (missing parts from reference TRBV15 and TRBJ2-3): DAMVIQNPRYQVTQFGKPVTLSCSQTLNHNVMYWYQQKSSQAPKLLFHYYDKDFNNEADTPDNFQSRRPNTSFCFLDIRSPGLGDTAMYLCATSSSVGLSTDTQYFGPGTRLTVL.

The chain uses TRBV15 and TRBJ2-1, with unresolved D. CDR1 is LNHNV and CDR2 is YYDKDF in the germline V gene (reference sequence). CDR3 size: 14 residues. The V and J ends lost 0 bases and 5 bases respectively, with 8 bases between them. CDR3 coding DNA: TGTGCCACCAGCAGAGATCCAGAGAACAATGAGCAGTTCTTC. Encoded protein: CATSRDPENNEQFF. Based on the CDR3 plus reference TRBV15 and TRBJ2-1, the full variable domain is DAMVIQNPRYQVTQFGKPVTLSCSQTLNHNVMYWYQQKSSQAPKLLFHYYDKDFNNEADTPDNFQSRRPNTSFCFLDIRSPGLGDTAMYLCATSRDPENNEQFFGPGTRLTVL.

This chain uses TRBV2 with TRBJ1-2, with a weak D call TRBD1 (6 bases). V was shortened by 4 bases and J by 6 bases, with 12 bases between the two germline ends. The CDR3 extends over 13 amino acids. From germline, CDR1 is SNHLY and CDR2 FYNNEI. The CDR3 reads CASSGQVIDGYTF. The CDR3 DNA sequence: TGTGCCAGCAGTGGACAGGTTATAGATGGCTACACCTTC.

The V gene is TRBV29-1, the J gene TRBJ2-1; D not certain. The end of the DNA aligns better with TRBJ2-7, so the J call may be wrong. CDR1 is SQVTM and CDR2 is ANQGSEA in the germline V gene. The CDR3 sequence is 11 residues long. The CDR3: CSVEAHNEQYF. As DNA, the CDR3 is TGCAGCGTTGAAGCCCACAATGAGCAGTACTTC.

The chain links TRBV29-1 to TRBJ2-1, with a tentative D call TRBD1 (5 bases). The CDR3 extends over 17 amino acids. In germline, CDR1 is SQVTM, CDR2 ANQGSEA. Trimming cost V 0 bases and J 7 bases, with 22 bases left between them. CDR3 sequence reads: CSVEDPVRAGLENEQFF. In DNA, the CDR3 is TGCAGCGTTGAAGATCCCGTCAGGGCAGGGTTAGAGAATGAGCAGTTCTTC.

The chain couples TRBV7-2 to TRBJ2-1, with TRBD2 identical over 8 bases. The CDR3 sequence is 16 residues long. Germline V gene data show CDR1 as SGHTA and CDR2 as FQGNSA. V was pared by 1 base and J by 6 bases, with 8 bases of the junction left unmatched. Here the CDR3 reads CASSLVAGRGFNEQFF. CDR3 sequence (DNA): TGTGCCAGCAGCTTAGTAGCGGGGAGAGGGTTCAATGAGCAGTTCTTC.

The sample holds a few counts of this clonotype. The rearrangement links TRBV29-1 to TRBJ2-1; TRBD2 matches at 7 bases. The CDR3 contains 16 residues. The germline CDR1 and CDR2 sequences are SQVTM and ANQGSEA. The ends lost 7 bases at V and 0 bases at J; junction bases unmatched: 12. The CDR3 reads CSGGTTTWSSYNEQFF. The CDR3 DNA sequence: TGCAGCGGTGGGACTACGACGTGGAGCTCCTACAATGAGCAGTTCTTC.

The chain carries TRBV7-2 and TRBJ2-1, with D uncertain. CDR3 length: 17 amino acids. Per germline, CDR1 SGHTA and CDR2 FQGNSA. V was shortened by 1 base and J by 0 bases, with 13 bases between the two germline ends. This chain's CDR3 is CASSLVAALSSYNEQFF. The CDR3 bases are TGTGCCAGCAGCTTAGTGGCAGCCCTGAGCTCCTACAATGAGCAGTTCTTC. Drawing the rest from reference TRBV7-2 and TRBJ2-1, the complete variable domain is GAGVSQSPSNKVTEKGKDVELRCDPISGHTALYWYRQSLGQGLEFLIYFQGNSAPDKSGLPSDRFSAERTGGSVSTLTIQRTQQEDSAVYLCASSLVAALSSYNEQFFGPGTRLTVL.